Described below is a single TCR beta chain sequence and its context. Clones were read by immunoSEQ multiplex PCR, and TCRdb kept only the in-frame ones, dropping some. The repertoire holds some 77,000 clones, with 85% to 90% as singletons. The CDR3 spans 17 residues. Germline V gene data show CDR1 as ENHRY and CDR2 as SYGVKD. With V trimmed by 4 bases and J by 7 bases, 16 bases remained unmatched. These data originate in a study of blood T cell repertoires in COVID-19. Study-level information: Italy, Spain and the United States were the sources of the convalescent and acute COVID-19 samples. PBMCs, B-cell-depleted T cells, or T cells were the source of the cDNA or gDNA that made up the material.

The chain couples TRBV10-3 to TRBJ2-7; 10 bases are shared with TRBD1. This TCR was recovered from a woman at least 80 years old with active or convalescent COVID-19. The sequencing sample was made of peripheral blood. CDR3 DNA sequence: TGTGCCATCAGTGGCAGACAGGGGGCAACTCGTTCGTCGGAGCAGTACTTC. Its protein product is CAISGRQGATRSSEQYF.